This T cell receptor (beta chain) originates from a study of PD-L1 blockade in urothelial cancer. Study in general: Beginning in about 2014, patients received atezolizumab, given as 1,200 mg intravenously every 3 weeks. Blood underwent analysis 3 weeks (second dose) and 6 weeks after treatment began.

As to time point: peripheral blood 6 weeks after treatment start. Between 1 and 8 samples per patient were obtained, pretreatment and on-treatment. With respect to this clone: Its antigen remains unknown.

Trimming took off 6 bases at V and 4 bases at J, with 16 bases between the two ends. The germline gives CDR1 MNHEY, CDR2 SVGAGI. The CDR3 spans 15 residues. Whole-study results and caveats: Below-median pretreatment blood TCR clonality was a predictor of better survival.

The method was immunoSEQ multiplex PCR; TCRdb's version includes in-frame clones alone and lacks a portion of them. Here the sample spans roughly 40,000 clones, roughly nine tenths being singletons. This receptor was obtained from a man in his 70s with urothelial cancer. This specimen consisted of PBMCs, obtained around atezolizumab (anti-PD-L1) treatment. The V gene is TRBV6-5, the J gene TRBJ2-1, with D perhaps TRBD2 (6 bases). The CDR3 coding sequence is TGTGCCAGCAGCCCACGCGGGAAAGTTTACAATGAGCAGTTCTTC. Translating it yields CASSPRGKVYNEQFF.